This T cell receptor beta chain was observed in a study of PD-1 blockade in classical Hodgkin lymphoma. The study, taken as a whole, reports: Newly diagnosed patients were said to have less baseline TCR diversity than healthy donors did. Anyone who began nivolumab under 1 year after ASCT was excluded. Complete responders' baseline diversity resembled that of newly diagnosed patients.

Using immunoSEQ multiplex PCR, the repertoire was profiled, and TCRdb retains in-frame clones only, with some absent. Of roughly 7,000 clones in the sample, approximately 80% were seen once. With 0 bases clipped from V and 5 bases from J, the junction kept 2 bases outside the gene matches. Germline CDR1 and CDR2: SGHRS and YFSETQ. The CDR3 spans 15 residues. Notes on this clone: Its specificity is not known.

Every patient was affected by relapse after autologous stem cell transplantation, while exposure to brentuximab vedotin was not uniform. When best responses were assessed, they were complete response, partial response or progressive disease. The chain has TRBV5-1 and TRBJ2-1, with TRBD2 matching over 10 bases. The source was peripheral blood mononuclear cells (PBMCs), collected before the second cycle of nivolumab. This clonotype was obtained from a human donor with classical Hodgkin lymphoma. CDR3 nucleotide sequence: TGCGCCAGCAGCTTGGAACTAGCGGGGAACAATGAGCAGTTCTTC. It encodes CASSLELAGNNEQFF.